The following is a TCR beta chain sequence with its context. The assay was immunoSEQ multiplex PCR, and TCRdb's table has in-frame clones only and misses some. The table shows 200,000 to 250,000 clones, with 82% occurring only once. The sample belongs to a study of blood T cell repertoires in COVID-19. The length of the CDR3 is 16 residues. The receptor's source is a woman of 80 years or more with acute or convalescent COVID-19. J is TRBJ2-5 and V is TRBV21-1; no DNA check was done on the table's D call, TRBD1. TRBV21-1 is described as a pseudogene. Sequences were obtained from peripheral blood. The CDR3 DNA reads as TGTGCCAGCAGCACAAAGACAGCAGCTTGCCAAGAGACCCAGTACTTC. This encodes CASSTKTAACQETQYF.